This is a list of T cell receptor beta chains from one sample in a study of T cells in Graves' hyperthyroidism and ophthalmopathy. TCRdb fed the multiplex PCR reads into MiXCR, producing one record per CDR3 protein. Counted here are hundreds of thousands of distinct CDR3 sequences, roughly an eighth occurring once; the ten biggest clones make up around 9.2%. What was sequenced was blood. Source of these receptors: a young woman with Graves' hyperthyroidism. CDR3s include the opening cysteine and the closing phenylalanine or tryptophan. A D gene is named only where the DNA matches it firmly. Expanded clones get a size class; other rows say once, few or many, or leave the size out.

J gene: TRBJ1-2; D gene: NA; clone size: many; V gene: TRBV18; CDR3 protein: CASSPTGANYGYTF
J gene: TRBJ1-1; D gene: NA; clone size: NA; V gene: TRBV14; CDR3 protein: CASSQYRWNNASEAFF
J gene: TRBJ2-1; D gene: NA; clone size: many; V gene: TRBV6-1; CDR3 protein: CASRGRWGLGFF
J gene: TRBJ2-1; D gene: TRBD2; clone size: many; V gene: TRBV24-1; CDR3 protein: CATSETGTSHEQFF
J gene: TRBJ1-5; D gene: TRBD1; clone size: many; V gene: TRBV6-1; CDR3 protein: CASREPGQGNVGNQPQHF
J gene: TRBJ2-7; D gene: TRBD2; clone size: few; V gene: TRBV4-1; CDR3 protein: CASSLWGGKRAYEQYF
J gene: TRBJ1-2; D gene: NA; clone size: many; V gene: TRBV18; CDR3 protein: CASSPINGVRGYTF
J gene: TRBJ1-5; D gene: TRBD1; clone size: NA; V gene: TRBV19; CDR3 protein: CASSHGWNRGRAVPQHF
J gene: TRBJ2-7; D gene: NA; clone size: many; V gene: TRBV7-2; CDR3 protein: CASSLGPSYYEQYF
J gene: TRBJ2-7; D gene: TRBD1; clone size: NA; V gene: TRBV19; CDR3 protein: CASSSRQGVRDEQYF
J gene: TRBJ2-7; D gene: TRBD2; clone size: many; V gene: TRBV5-1; CDR3 protein: CASKETSGNYEQYF